Presented here are 8 T cell receptor beta chains from one specimen sequenced in a study of radiotherapy plus CTLA-4 blockade in lung cancer. The method was immunoSEQ multiplex PCR; TCRdb's version includes in-frame clones alone and lacks a portion of them. Among 75,000 to 100,000 clones listed, roughly 74% were seen once. This material consisted of peripheral blood, taken from a patient treated with radiotherapy plus ipilimumab. The origin of the receptors is a human donor with non-small cell lung cancer who had a partial response to radiotherapy plus ipilimumab. Some clones in this sample may be carry-over from other donors' samples.

This chain connects TRBV11-3 to TRBJ2-1; D gene uncertain. V shed 4 bases and J shed 10 bases, with 20 bases lying between them. Germline lookup yields CDR1 SGHNT and CDR2 YENEEA. The CDR3 is 15 residues long. CDR3 nucleotides: TGTGCCAGCAGCTCATCTAGGAGCAGCGCGGCAGAGCAGTTCTTC. Protein product: CASSSSRSSAAEQFF.

The chain has TRBV7-3 and TRBJ2-1, with 10 bases that match TRBD2. The CDR3 is made up of 16 amino acids. In germline, CDR1 is SGHTA, CDR2 FQGTGA. The V and J ends lost 0 bases and 7 bases, in that order; junction bases with no gene match: 6. CDR3 DNA: TGTGCCAGCAGCTTAACCCCAGCGGGGGGGCCAAATGAGCAGTTCTTC. Amino acid sequence: CASSLTPAGGPNEQFF. Using reference TRBV7-3 and TRBJ2-1 for the parts outside the CDR3, the full variable domain is GAGVSQTPSNKVTEKGKYVELRCDPISGHTALYWYRQSLGQGPEFLIYFQGTGAADDSGLPNDRFFAVRPEGSVSTLKIQRTERGDSAVYLCASSLTPAGGPNEQFFGPGTRLTVL.

In nucleotides, the CDR3 is TGTGCCAGTAGTATGAAGGGGTATAACTATGGCTACACCTTC. Encoded protein: CASSMKGYNYGYTF. This chain links TRBV19 with TRBJ1-2; tentatively, D is TRBD1 (5 bases). Germline CDR1 and CDR2: LNHDA and SQIVND (reference sequence). Trimming shortened V by 3 bases and J by 1 base, and 9 bases separated the two germline ends. The CDR3 length is 14 residues. Based on the CDR3 plus reference TRBV19 and TRBJ1-2, the full variable domain is DGGITQSPKYLFRKEGQNVTLSCEQNLNHDAMYWYRQDPGQGLRLIYYSQIVNDFQKGDIAEGYSVSREKKESFPLTVTSAQKNPTAFYLCASSMKGYNYGYTFGSGTRLTVV.

J is TRBJ1-1 and V is TRBV9; a possible D gene is TRBD1 (6 bases). Per the germline V gene, CDR1 is SGDLS and CDR2 is YYNGEE. V gave up 4 bases and J gave up 0 bases, with 13 bases separating them. The CDR3 consists of 15 residues. The CDR3 DNA follows: TGTGCCAGCAGCTTCCGGACAGAGATGAACACTGAAGCTTTCTTT. Translation: CASSFRTEMNTEAFF.

This clone was seen more than once but under ten times. This chain joins TRBV7-9 and TRBJ1-5; the D is unclear. V was trimmed by 3 bases and J by 9 bases, leaving 15 bases between them. The length of the CDR3 is 14 residues. Looked up from germline, CDR1 is SEHNR and CDR2 is FQNEAQ (reference sequence). The CDR3: CASSFGVSTGPQHF. The DNA of the CDR3 is TGTGCCAGCAGCTTCGGAGTCAGCACGGGGCCCCAGCATTTT.

This clone appeared a few times. The chain couples TRBV7-9 to TRBJ2-1, with 14 positions matching TRBD2. Trimming cost V 5 bases and J 4 bases; bases outside gene matches: 7. The CDR3 sequence is 17 residues long. Germline assignment: CDR1 SEHNR and CDR2 FQNEAQ (reference sequence). The CDR3 nucleotides read TGTGCCAGCAGCCCATCGACTAGCGGGGGGGGGTACAATGAGCAGTTCTTC. This translates into CASSPSTSGGGYNEQFF.

The chain recombines TRBV7-8 with TRBJ2-5, with 12 bases that match TRBD2. Germline V gene lookup returns CDR1 SGHVS and CDR2 FQNEAQ. Trimming cost V 6 bases and J 13 bases; bases outside gene matches: 12. The CDR3 contains 14 residues. The CDR3 region has the DNA TGTGCCAGCAGGTCTAGCGGGGGGGCCTTAGTAATGTACTTC. Protein product: CASRSSGGALVMYF. Together with reference TRBV7-8 and TRBJ2-5, the CDR3 gives the full variable domain: GAGVSQSPRYKVAKRGQDVALRCDPISGHVSLFWYQQALGQGPEFLTYFQNEAQLDKSGLPSDRFFAERPEGSVSTLKIQRTQQEDSAVYLCASRSSGGALVMYFGPGTRLLVL.

DNA for the CDR3: TGTGCCAGCAGCGTAGATGGGACATGGAATCAGCCCCAGCATTTT. It yields the protein CASSVDGTWNQPQHF. The V and J genes are TRBV9 and TRBJ1-5; D might be TRBD1 (6 bases). Trimming left V 0 bases short and J 4 bases short, with 11 bases between. Germline V gives CDR1 SGDLS, CDR2 YYNGEE. The CDR3 has 15 residues. Full variable domain (remainder filled in from reference TRBV9 and TRBJ1-5): DSGVTQTPKHLITATGQRVTLRCSPRSGDLSVYWYQQSLDQGLQFLIQYYNGEERAKGNILERFSAQQFPDLHSELNLSSLELGDSALYFCASSVDGTWNQPQHFGDGTRLSIL.